This passage covers 16 T cell receptor beta chains from one sample sequenced in a study of T cell repertoires in cytomegalovirus infection. TCRdb processed the reads anew with MiXCR; each CDR3 protein has one entry. This table holds approximately 500,000 distinct CDR3 sequences, roughly 12% found once. Sequencing was done on a sample of PBMCs. Source of these receptors: a human donor in good health (CMV status not recorded). Some clones in this sample may be carry-over from other donors' samples.

This clonotype appeared a few times. V usage is TRBV4-2 and J usage is TRBJ1-4, with a weak D call TRBD1 (6 bases). V was pared by 4 bases and J by 7 bases, with 16 bases between. Germline CDR1 is LGHNA and CDR2 is YNFKEQ. The CDR3 loop spans 15 amino acids. This chain's CDR3 is CASSRLGQPPEKLFF. The CDR3 coding sequence is TGTGCCAGCAGCCGGTTAGGACAGCCGCCTGAAAAACTGTTTTTT.

The J gene is TRBJ2-1, the V gene TRBV7-9, with D possibly being TRBD2 (6 bases). The germline CDR1 and CDR2 sequences are SEHNR and FQNEAQ (reference sequence). The V end lost 1 base, the J end lost 2 bases, and 12 bases lay between the germline ends. The CDR3 runs 16 residues. Here the CDR3 DNA reads TGTGCCAGCAGCTTAGGGGTGGGACTGACCTACAATGAGCAGTTCTTC. Translating gives CASSLGVGLTYNEQFF.

This clonotype occurred many times. The chain employs TRBV7-8 and TRBJ2-4, with 13 bases aligning to TRBD2. This CDR3 spans 17 amino acids. J was trimmed by 4 bases and V by 6 bases; bases with no gene match: 9. Germline values: CDR1 SGHVS, CDR2 FQNEAQ. CDR3 region: CASSPGRTSGGKNIQYF. In nucleotides, the CDR3 is TGTGCCAGCAGTCCGGGAAGGACTAGCGGGGGAAAAAACATTCAGTACTTC. Using reference TRBV7-8 and TRBJ2-4 for the parts outside the CDR3, the full variable domain is GAGVSQSPRYKVAKRGQDVALRCDPISGHVSLFWYQQALGQGPEFLTYFQNEAQLDKSGLPSDRFFAERPEGSVSTLKIQRTQQEDSAVYLCASSPGRTSGGKNIQYFGAGTRLSVL.

This clonotype was seen at least ten times. The genes are TRBV18 and TRBJ2-2, with D hard to call. CDR3 length: 16 residues. CDR1 and CDR2 from the germline V gene are KGHSH and LQKENI. The V and J ends lost 3 bases and 0 bases respectively, with 11 bases between them. CDR3 bases: TGTGCCAGCTCACCGCCCAATCCTTCGAACACCGGGGAGCTGTTTTTT. Amino acid sequence: CASSPPNPSNTGELFF.

Many counts were recorded for this clonotype. This chain links TRBV7-9 with TRBJ2-2; TRBD2 matches at 14 bases. This CDR3 region has 18 residues. Germline trimming cut 5 bases from V and 4 bases from J; bases unmatched to any gene: 9. The V gene's germline CDR1 is SEHNR and CDR2 FQNEAQ (reference sequence). The CDR3, as DNA: TGTGCCAGCAGCCCCGGGACTAGCGGGAGAACGGGCACCGGGGAGCTGTTTTTT. Protein: CASSPGTSGRTGTGELFF. The complete variable domain, with remaining parts taken from reference TRBV7-9 and TRBJ2-2, reads DTGVSQNPRHKITKRGQNVTFRCDPISEHNRLYWYRQTLGQGPEFLTYFQNEAQLEKSRLLSDRFSAERPKGSFSTLEIQRTEQGDSAMYLCASSPGTSGRTGTGELFFGEGSRLTVL.

The V and J genes are TRBV19 and TRBJ1-2; TRBD1 agrees at 11 bases. The CDR3 runs to 19 residues. Unmatched junction bases numbered 17, after V lost 6 bases and J lost 2 bases. Germline V gene lookup returns CDR1 LNHDA and CDR2 SQIVND (reference sequence). The CDR3 spells CASRTPYGTGGLVNYGYTF. CDR3 bases: TGTGCCAGTAGGACACCTTACGGGACAGGGGGATTAGTCAACTATGGCTACACCTTC.

At least ten counts were recorded for this clonotype. This chain links TRBV7-3 with TRBJ2-1; tentatively, D is TRBD1 (5 bases). The CDR3 is 13 amino acids. Trimming stripped 5 bases from V and 12 bases from J, with 17 bases between. From germline, CDR1 is SGHTA and CDR2 FQGTGA. The CDR3 is CASSPVPTQGQFF. DNA of the CDR3: TGTGCCAGCAGCCCCGTCCCAACCCAGGGGCAGTTCTTC. The full variable domain, completed using reference TRBV7-3 and TRBJ2-1, is GAGVSQTPSNKVTEKGKYVELRCDPISGHTALYWYRQSLGQGPEFLIYFQGTGAADDSGLPNDRFFAVRPEGSVSTLKIQRTERGDSAVYLCASSPVPTQGQFFGPGTRLTVL.

This clonotype was counted at least ten times. The rearrangement joins TRBV5-4 to TRBJ2-3; 7 bases fit TRBD1. V trimming: 7 bases; J trimming: 2 bases; junction bases outside the gene matches: 10. The CDR3 has 15 residues. Germline assignment: CDR1 SGHNT and CDR2 YYREEE (reference sequence). In nucleotides, the CDR3 is TGTGCCAGCCGGGAACAGGGGCCCCACACAGATACGCAGTATTTT. Its protein product is CASREQGPHTDTQYF. Drawing the rest from reference TRBV5-4 and TRBJ2-3, the complete variable domain is ETGVTQSPTHLIKTRGQQVTLRCSSQSGHNTVSWYQQALGQGPQFIFQYYREEENGRGNFPPRFSGLQFPNYSSELNVNALELDDSALYLCASREQGPHTDTQYFGPGTRLTVL.

The sample holds a few counts of this clonotype. V usage is TRBV4-2 and J usage is TRBJ2-1, with D unresolved. The germline V gene has CDR1 LGHNA and CDR2 YNFKEQ. CDR3 length: 14 amino acids. V was shortened by 0 bases and J by 8 bases, with 11 bases between the two germline ends. CDR3 sequence: CASSQEAPGDEQFF. CDR3 sequence (DNA): TGTGCCAGCAGCCAAGAGGCCCCTGGGGATGAGCAGTTCTTC.

This clonotype was detected ten times or more. The genes are TRBV7-2 and TRBJ1-6; D unresolved. The germline V gene encodes CDR1 SGHTA and CDR2 FQGNSA. V was cut by 4 bases and J by 10 bases, with 8 bases left in between. This CDR3 contains 12 residues. The DNA for the CDR3 is TGTGCCAGCAGCTCGCAAAGCTCACCCCTCCACTTT. Its translation is CASSSQSSPLHF.

This clonotype appeared many times. The rearrangement joins TRBV11-3 to TRBJ2-1, with D perhaps TRBD1 or TRBD2 (5 bases each). The V and J ends lost 5 bases and 1 base respectively, with 9 bases between them. This CDR3 region has 14 residues. Germline assignment: CDR1 SGHNT and CDR2 YENEEA. CDR3 nucleotide sequence: TGTGCCAGCAGCCCCTGGGGGTCCTACAATGAGCAGTTCTTC. Its protein is CASSPWGSYNEQFF.

This chain uses TRBV20-1 with TRBJ2-1; 10 nucleotides match TRBD2. From germline, CDR1 is DFQATT and CDR2 SNEGSKA (reference sequence). This CDR3 spans 14 amino acids. J lost 8 bases, V lost 6 bases, and 10 bases had no gene match. The chain's CDR3 is CSADPRLAGDEQFF. The CDR3 DNA reads as TGCAGTGCCGACCCGAGGCTAGCGGGAGATGAGCAGTTCTTC.

This clonotype has at least ten counts. The chain joins TRBV6-5 to TRBJ1-4; a possible D gene is TRBD1 (5 bases). The CDR3 sequence is 13 residues long. Germline assignment: CDR1 MNHEY and CDR2 SVGAGI. The germline V and J ends were trimmed by 2 bases and 11 bases, with 12 bases remaining between them. The CDR3 DNA reads as TGTGCCAGCAGTTACGAGGGGCAGGACAAACTGTTTTTT. This encodes CASSYEGQDKLFF.

This clonotype was recorded at least ten times. The gene calls are TRBV28 and TRBJ1-2, with 9 bases matching TRBD1. Germline V gene data show CDR1 as MDHEN and CDR2 as SYDVKM. This CDR3 is built from 13 residues. With V trimmed by 4 bases and J by 8 bases, 5 bases remained unmatched. The CDR3 DNA reads as TGTGCCAGCAGTTATGACAGGGGGGGAGGCTACACCTTC. Its protein product is CASSYDRGGGYTF.

This clonotype has ten or more counts. The J gene is TRBJ2-1, the V gene TRBV12-3 or TRBV12-4; D ambiguous. CDR3 length: 16 residues. V lost 2 bases to trimming and J lost 0 bases, with 11 bases between them. In DNA, the CDR3 is TGTGCCAGCAGTTTAAAAAGGTGGAGCTCCTACAATGAGCAGTTCTTC. This codes for CASSLKRWSSYNEQFF.

The V call is TRBV28, the J call TRBJ1-2, with D tentatively TRBD1 (6 bases). This CDR3 contains 12 residues. Germline V gene data show CDR1 as MDHEN and CDR2 as SYDVKM. The V gene lost 3 bases and the J gene lost 8 bases, with 10 bases spanning the gap. The CDR3 coding sequence is TGTGCCAGCAGTTTCCAACAGGGAGGCTACACCTTC. Encoded protein: CASSFQQGGYTF.